The entry below describes one T cell receptor beta chain. The antigen is not known. This specimen comes from a study of shared clonotypes between healthy human individuals. The CDR3 is 14 amino acids. Germline V lookup: CDR1 MDHEN, CDR2 SYDVKM. The germline V and J ends were trimmed by 5 bases and 4 bases, with 11 bases remaining between them. Study-level results: Non-shared clonotypes were found to have lower generation probabilities than the clonotypes that were shared by all four of the sorted-subset donors.

Sorted subsets were amplified in replicate PCRs using approximately 0.2 ug DNA, about 30,000 T cell genomes. Generated by immunoSEQ multiplex PCR, the TCRdb table keeps only in-frame clones and is missing some. The data show 1.4 million to 1.5 million clones, around 97% seen once. The specimen was naive CD4+ T cells sorted from blood. Specified subset: CD45RA+ positively selected. The sequence came from a man aged 25 to 40 in good health. The chain is built from TRBV28 and TRBJ1-4; possibly TRBD1 for D (5 bases). CDR3 in amino acids: CASSLLGGNEKLFF. The DNA of the CDR3 is TGTGCCAGCAGTCTTCTTGGGGGTAATGAAAAACTGTTTTTT.